The present entry profiles one T cell receptor (beta chain) with its context. The sample originates from a study of shared clonotypes between healthy human individuals. The naive CD8 fraction comprised CD45RO-negative cells positively selected for CCR7 and excluded terminally differentiated effector memory CD45RA+ cells. This CDR3 contains 19 residues. V shed 5 bases, J shed 4 bases, and the junction held 11 bases outside the gene matches. Per the germline V gene, CDR1 is LNHDA and CDR2 is SQIVND (reference sequence). The repertoire was sequenced with immunoSEQ multiplex PCR; TCRdb's copy has only in-frame clones and lacks some. The sample lists more than 600,000 clones; roughly nine tenths were seen once.

The genes are TRBV19 and TRBJ2-2; 15 positions match TRBD2. Sample: naive CD8+ T cells sorted from blood. The source of this sequence is a man younger than 40 in good health. The CDR3 loop is CASSARTSGRALGTGELFF. The CDR3 nucleotides are TGTGCCAGTAGTGCCCGGACTAGCGGGAGGGCCCTCGGCACCGGGGAGCTGTTTTTT.